These 10 T cell receptor beta chains came from one sample sequenced in a study of OX40 agonist ivuxolimab in advanced cancers. Only in-frame clones appear in the TCRdb table, and some are missing; sequencing was by immunoSEQ multiplex PCR. Here the sample spans roughly 72,000 clones, 89% being singletons. Sample: CD4+ or CD8+ T cells sorted from blood, taken in a trial of the OX40 agonist ivuxolimab. These receptors originate from an adult with an advanced solid tumor such as melanoma, head and neck, liver or kidney cancer.

The chain is built from TRBV10-2 and TRBJ2-5, with D maybe TRBD1 (5 bases). The CDR3 totals 14 residues. The V gene's germline CDR1 is WSHSY and CDR2 SAAADI. The V and J ends lost 4 bases and 5 bases respectively, with 14 bases between them. CDR3 residues: CASSVSGQGETQYF. For the CDR3, the DNA is TGCGCCAGCAGTGTTTCTGGGCAGGGTGAGACCCAGTACTTC.

This chain joins TRBV6-4 and TRBJ1-1, with D uncertain. Trimming removed 3 bases at V and 4 bases at J, with 9 bases between. The germline gives CDR1 MRHNA, CDR2 SNTAGT. The CDR3 covers 13 residues. DNA of the CDR3: TGTGCCAGCAGTGAGATATTAGGCACTGAAGCTTTCTTT. This sequence encodes CASSEILGTEAFF.

This chain joins TRBV2 and TRBJ1-1; 7 bases map to TRBD1. The junction had 5 bases not matched to a gene; V was cut back by 5 bases and J by 5 bases. The CDR3 loop spans 13 amino acids. Germline values: CDR1 SNHLY, CDR2 FYNNEI. CDR3 loop: CASSITGATEAFF. The CDR3, as DNA: TGTGCCAGCAGTATCACAGGGGCGACTGAAGCTTTCTTT.

J is TRBJ2-5 and V is TRBV7-6, with D possibly being TRBD2 (6 bases). The CDR3 is made up of 13 amino acids. Germline-derived CDR1 and CDR2 are SGHVS and FNYEAQ. V lost 6 bases, J lost 5 bases, and 13 bases lay in between. Written as DNA, the CDR3 is TGTGCCAGCAGGAGAGTCGCGGGGGAGACCCAGTACTTC. Translation: CASRRVAGETQYF.

This clone came up a few times. The rearrangement links TRBV6-5 to TRBJ1-2; the D gene is possibly TRBD1 (5 bases). The CDR3 sequence is 12 residues long. Germline values: CDR1 MNHEY, CDR2 SVGAGI. Deletions cut 6 bases from V and 7 bases from J, with 12 bases between. CDR3 coding DNA: TGTGCCAGCAGGCCGGGGGTCGGTGGCTACACCTTC. Its protein is CASRPGVGGYTF.

The J gene is TRBJ2-3, the V gene TRBV10-3; TRBD1 matches 10 bases. Losses at the gene ends were 4 bases for V and 2 bases for J; bases not matched to a gene: 6. CDR3 length: 16 residues. Germline assignment: CDR1 ENHRY and CDR2 SYGVKD. The CDR3 region is CAISGQGASSTDTQYF. The CDR3 DNA follows: TGTGCCATCAGTGGACAGGGGGCTTCCTCCACAGATACGCAGTATTTT.

V gene TRBV5-1 combines with J gene TRBJ2-3; tentatively, D is TRBD1 (6 bases). Deletions cut 7 bases from V and 3 bases from J, with 15 bases between. This CDR3 has 14 residues. Per the germline V gene, CDR1 is SGHRS and CDR2 is YFSETQ. The CDR3 DNA follows: TGCGCCAGCCACCAGGGGCAGCTAACAGATACGCAGTATTTT. It yields the protein CASHQGQLTDTQYF.

V and J are TRBV11-3 and TRBJ1-1; D gene ambiguous. The germline V gene encodes CDR1 SGHNT and CDR2 YENEEA. The CDR3 runs 15 residues. The V and J ends lost 0 bases and 1 base respectively, with 9 bases between them. CDR3 amino acids: CASSLDAAPNTEAFF. CDR3 nucleotide sequence: TGTGCCAGCAGCTTAGACGCAGCCCCGAACACTGAAGCTTTCTTT.

J is TRBJ1-5 and V is TRBV19; no firm D call. Germline V CDR1 and CDR2: LNHDA, SQIVND (reference sequence). The CDR3 runs to 13 residues. V dropped 6 bases and J dropped 5 bases, with 11 bases sitting between them. CDR3 nucleotides: TGTGCCAGTAGGAGGGATGAAGATCAGCCCCAGCATTTT. This sequence encodes CASRRDEDQPQHF.

The table lists this clone with a count of one. The chain has TRBV5-1 and TRBJ1-1; tentative D call: TRBD1 (5 bases). Trimming removed 0 bases at V and 0 bases at J, with 12 bases between. Germline CDR1 and CDR2: SGHRS and YFSETQ. There are 16 residues in the CDR3. The CDR3 bases are TGCGCCAGCAGCTTGGATGGGGGAGGGATGAACACTGAAGCTTTCTTT. Protein product: CASSLDGGGMNTEAFF.